The 3 T cell receptor beta chains given below trace back to one sample, sequenced in a study of regulatory T cells in long-lasting Graves disease. TCR beta libraries were built with iRepertoire HTBI primers and Arm-PCR of CDR3 regions. In TCRdb, the multiplex PCR reads were re-called with MiXCR into one record per CDR3 protein. Among about 500,000 distinct CDR3 sequences listed, about 16% were seen once. Time point defined: newly diagnosed GD, antithyroid drugs for less than 3 months. There was RNA extracted from PBMCs, and the TCR library was made from it. The sample was also reused in another study, on T cells in Graves' hyperthyroidism and ophthalmopathy.

The sequencing here drew on peripheral blood mononuclear cells (PBMCs), taken at new diagnosis, from a patient treated with antithyroid drugs. Receptors originate from a man between 35 and 55 years old with Graves disease.

This clonotype showed up just a few times. The rearrangement links TRBV29-1 to TRBJ2-7; D perhaps matches TRBD1 (6 bases). The CDR3 has 13 residues. The germline V and J ends were trimmed by 4 bases and 7 bases, with 17 bases remaining between them. CDR1 is SQVTM and CDR2 is ANQGSEA in the germline V gene. The CDR3 here is CSVGSAGVGEQYF. The CDR3 DNA is TGCAGCGTTGGTAGCGCAGGGGTTGGGGAGCAGTACTTC.

About this clonotype: The junction shows a germline mismatch at one end, possibly a read error. The V gene is TRBV20-1, the J gene TRBJ1-1, with D unresolved. This CDR3 is built from 13 residues. The germline CDR1 and CDR2 sequences are DFQATT and SNEGSKA (reference sequence). CDR3 sequence (DNA): TGCAGTGCTCGGACCGGGCGGCGGACTGAAGCTCTCTTT. It translates to CSARTGRRTEALF.

The rearrangement links TRBV14 to TRBJ2-4; 8 bases line up with TRBD2. CDR1 is SGHDN, CDR2 FVKESK, per germline. The V gene end was trimmed by 1 base and the J gene end by 9 bases; junction bases not matched to a gene: 11. This CDR3 contains 16 residues. CDR3 sequence: CASSQGAGGRSRIQYF. The CDR3 coding sequence is TGTGCCAGCAGCCAAGGGGCTGGCGGGAGGTCACGCATTCAGTACTTC.